This TCR beta chain was documented in a study of cytomegalovirus exposure and HLA in healthy donors. Study summary: Later, an analysis reported that the 130 or so validation repertoires had used the same platform as the roughly 680 first-cohort repertoires.

Germline V gene sequence: CDR1 LNHDA, CDR2 SQIVND (reference sequence). V gave up 7 bases and J gave up 6 bases; unmatched junction bases: 6. The CDR3 totals 14 residues. With regard to this clone: Its target is unknown.

Profiling relied on immunoSEQ multiplex PCR, and the TCRdb table lists in-frame clones only, not all of them. The table records about 160,000 clones, roughly 90% of them present only once. Study-wide results and limits: In vitro data verified a few CMV-associated chains as specific for CMV antigens. First-cohort TCR clusters were later found to tend to co-occur in the 120 or so validation repertoires.

Separation from the roughly 700-subject first cohort characterized the 120-subject validation cohort, to which the donors belonged. The V gene is TRBV19, the J gene TRBJ2-1, with 10 bases fitting TRBD2. Sequences were obtained from PBMCs. The receptor's source is a woman aged 18-35 years in good health and CMV-seropositive. The CDR3 DNA follows: TGTGCCAGTACTAATAAGCGGGAGGGCAATGAGCAGTTCTTC. Its protein product is CASTNKREGNEQFF.